This T cell receptor (beta chain) was captured by sequencing in a study of technical replicates of blood from a few donors. Germline CDR1 and CDR2: MRHNA and SNTAGT. This CDR3 contains 14 residues. With 3 bases clipped from V and 2 bases from J, the junction kept 3 bases outside the gene matches. TCRdb's table, derived via immunoSEQ multiplex PCR, lists solely in-frame clones and lacks some. The sample carries about 79,000 clones, more than 90% recorded once. This TCR was sampled from a human donor in good health. Some clones in this sample may be carry-over from other donors' samples. The rearrangement uses TRBV6-4 and TRBJ1-2; 7 bases agree with TRBD1. The sample was T cells isolated from PBMCs. The CDR3 coding sequence is TGTGCCAGCAGTGAAACCAGGGGGAACTATGGCTACACCTTC. This encodes CASSETRGNYGYTF.